These 9 T cell receptor beta chains came from one sample sequenced in a study of cytomegalovirus exposure and HLA in healthy donors. Data came from immunoSEQ multiplex PCR; TCRdb stores just in-frame clones and leaves some out. The sample records 110,000 to 150,000 clones, 94% being singletons. Sequenced sample: PBMCs. The receptors derive from a man aged 18 to 29 in good health and CMV-seropositive.

This chain connects TRBV28 to TRBJ2-2; possible D gene TRBD1, 6 bases. The CDR3 spans 14 residues. Germline lookup yields CDR1 MDHEN and CDR2 SYDVKM. V lost 5 bases and J lost 2, with 9 bases in between. In DNA, the CDR3 is TGTGCCAGCAGTAGGACAGCCAACACCGGGGAGCTGTTTTTT. The encoded protein is CASSRTANTGELFF.

J is TRBJ2-2 and V is TRBV6-4, with D tentatively TRBD2 (5 bases). The CDR3 is 14 amino acids. Germline V gene lookup returns CDR1 MRHNA and CDR2 SNTAGT. V lost 4 bases, J lost 5 bases, and 11 bases lay in between. The CDR3: CASSVDRGTGELFF. The CDR3 nucleotides are TGTGCCAGCAGTGTCGATCGAGGGACCGGGGAGCTGTTTTTT.

V gene TRBV5-1 combines with J gene TRBJ2-5; the match to TRBD2 covers 13 bases. Germline lookup yields CDR1 SGHRS and CDR2 YFSETQ. V shed 3 bases, J shed 5 bases, and the junction held 4 bases outside the gene matches. The CDR3 covers 15 residues. The CDR3 coding sequence is TGCGCCAGCAGCTCCGGGACTAGCGGGGTCGAGACCCAGTACTTC. Amino acid sequence: CASSSGTSGVETQYF.

The chain couples TRBV19 to TRBJ2-7, with a possible D match to TRBD1 (5 bases). Germline CDR1 reads LNHDA; CDR2 reads SQIVND (reference sequence). There are 15 residues in the CDR3. Trimming took off 3 bases at V and 5 bases at J, with 17 bases between the two ends. The DNA for the CDR3 is TGTGCCAGTAGTATGCAGGGCAGGGAACTTCACGAGCAGTACTTC. Encoded protein: CASSMQGRELHEQYF.

The gene calls are TRBV9 and TRBJ2-1, with D possibly matching TRBD1 (6 bases). V shed 4 bases and J shed 5 bases, with 7 bases lying between them. The germline V gene encodes CDR1 SGDLS and CDR2 YYNGEE. This CDR3 contains 12 residues. The CDR3 DNA reads TGTGCCAGCAGCAGACAGGACAATGAGCAGTTCTTC. It translates to CASSRQDNEQFF.

The chain combines TRBV28 with TRBJ1-5; D uncertain. Germline-derived CDR1 and CDR2 are MDHEN and SYDVKM. V lost 6 bases and J lost 5, with 8 bases in between. The CDR3 has 12 amino acids. CDR3 sequence (DNA): TGTGCCAGCAGCCTGAACTATCAGCCCCAGCATTTT. This gives the protein CASSLNYQPQHF.

V usage is TRBV5-5 and J usage is TRBJ1-2; TRBD1 agrees at 7 bases. This CDR3 has 15 amino acids. V trimming: 0 bases; J trimming: 8 bases; junction bases outside the gene matches: 10. From germline, CDR1 is SGHKS and CDR2 YYEKEE (reference sequence). The CDR3 coding sequence is TGTGCCAGCAGCTTGGTTACCCGCGGGACAGTAGGCTACACCTTC. It translates to CASSLVTRGTVGYTF.

This chain connects TRBV6-1 to TRBJ2-1; 9 nucleotides line up with TRBD1. In germline, CDR1 is MNHNS, CDR2 SASEGT. The CDR3 runs to 13 residues. Trimming removed 7 bases from V and 6 bases from J; junction bases left unmatched: 4. CDR3 sequence: CASNTGQGNEQFF. The CDR3 region has the DNA TGTGCCAGCAACACGGGACAGGGCAATGAGCAGTTCTTC.

The chain combines TRBV7-9 with TRBJ2-1, with a weak D call TRBD2 (6 bases). This CDR3 has 15 residues. V shed 5 bases and J shed 2 bases, with 13 bases lying between them. CDR1 SEHNR and CDR2 FQNEAQ come from the germline V gene (reference sequence). This CDR3 reads CASSPKGGAYNEQFF. The CDR3 DNA reads TGTGCCAGCAGCCCCAAGGGAGGCGCCTACAATGAGCAGTTCTTC. Full variable domain (missing parts from reference TRBV7-9 and TRBJ2-1): DTGVSQNPRHKITKRGQNVTFRCDPISEHNRLYWYRQTLGQGPEFLTYFQNEAQLEKSRLLSDRFSAERPKGSFSTLEIQRTEQGDSAMYLCASSPKGGAYNEQFFGPGTRLTVL.